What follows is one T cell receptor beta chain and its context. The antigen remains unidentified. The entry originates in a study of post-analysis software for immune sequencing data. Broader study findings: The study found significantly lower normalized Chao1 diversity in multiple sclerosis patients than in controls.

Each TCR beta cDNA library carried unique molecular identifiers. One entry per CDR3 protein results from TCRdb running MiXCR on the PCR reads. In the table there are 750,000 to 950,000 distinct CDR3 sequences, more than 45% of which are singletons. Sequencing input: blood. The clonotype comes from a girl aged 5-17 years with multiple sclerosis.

CDR3 protein: CASSYLQGSNTEAFF. The CDR3 region has the DNA TGTGCCAGCAGTTATTTACAGGGGTCGAACACTGAAGCTTTCTTT. The rearrangement uses TRBV12-3 or TRBV12-4 and TRBJ1-1, with 7 bases that match TRBD1. V gave up 4 bases and J gave up 1 base; unmatched junction bases: 6. The CDR3 runs 15 residues.